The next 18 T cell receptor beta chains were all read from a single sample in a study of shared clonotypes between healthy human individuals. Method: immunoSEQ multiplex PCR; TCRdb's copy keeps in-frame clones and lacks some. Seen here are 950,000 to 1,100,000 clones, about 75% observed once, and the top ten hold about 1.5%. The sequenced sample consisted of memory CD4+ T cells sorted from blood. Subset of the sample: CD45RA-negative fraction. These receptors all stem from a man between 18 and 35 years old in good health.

The CDR3 protein is CASRSGGGGSSGNTIYF. As DNA, the CDR3 is TGTGCCAGCAGGAGTGGAGGAGGGGGAAGCTCTGGAAACACCATATATTTT. The genes are TRBV28 and TRBJ1-3; maybe TRBD1 (6 bases). The germline gives CDR1 MDHEN, CDR2 SYDVKM. This CDR3 is built from 17 residues. V gave up 6 bases and J gave up 0 bases, with 18 bases separating them.

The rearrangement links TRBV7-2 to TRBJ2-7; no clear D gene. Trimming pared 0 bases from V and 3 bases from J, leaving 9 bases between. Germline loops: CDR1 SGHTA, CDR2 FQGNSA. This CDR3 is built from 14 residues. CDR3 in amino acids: CASSLAASFYEQYF. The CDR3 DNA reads TGTGCCAGCAGCTTAGCGGCTAGTTTCTACGAGCAGTACTTC.

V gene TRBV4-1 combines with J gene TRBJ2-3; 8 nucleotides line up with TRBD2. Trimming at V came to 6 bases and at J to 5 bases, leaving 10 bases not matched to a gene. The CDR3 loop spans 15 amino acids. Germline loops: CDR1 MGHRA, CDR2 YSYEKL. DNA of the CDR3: TGCGCCAGCAGTCACCCGGGACTAGGAAGAGATACGCAGTATTTT. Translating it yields CASSHPGLGRDTQYF.

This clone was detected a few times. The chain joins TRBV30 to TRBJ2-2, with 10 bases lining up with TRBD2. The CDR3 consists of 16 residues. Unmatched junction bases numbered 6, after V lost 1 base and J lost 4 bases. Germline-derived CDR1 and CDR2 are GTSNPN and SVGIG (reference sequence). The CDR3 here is CAWSEGRLAGTGELFF. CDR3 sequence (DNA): TGTGCCTGGAGTGAGGGGAGACTAGCGGGCACCGGGGAGCTGTTTTTT.

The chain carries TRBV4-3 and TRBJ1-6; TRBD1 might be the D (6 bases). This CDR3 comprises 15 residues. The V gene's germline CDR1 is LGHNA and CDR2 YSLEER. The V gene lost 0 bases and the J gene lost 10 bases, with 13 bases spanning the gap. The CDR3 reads CASSQDPGANSPLHF. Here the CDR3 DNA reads TGCGCCAGCAGCCAAGATCCAGGGGCAAACTCACCCCTCCACTTT.

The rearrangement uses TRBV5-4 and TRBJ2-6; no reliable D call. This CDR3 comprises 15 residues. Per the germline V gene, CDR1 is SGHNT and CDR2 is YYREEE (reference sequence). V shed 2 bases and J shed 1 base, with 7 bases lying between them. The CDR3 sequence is CASSFAESGANVLTF. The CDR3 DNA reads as TGTGCCAGCAGCTTTGCGGAGTCTGGGGCCAACGTCCTGACTTTC.

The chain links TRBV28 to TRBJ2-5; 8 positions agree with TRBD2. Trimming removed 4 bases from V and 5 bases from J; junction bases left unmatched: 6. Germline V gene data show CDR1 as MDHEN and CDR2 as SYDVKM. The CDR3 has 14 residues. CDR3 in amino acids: CASSSGAGVETQYF. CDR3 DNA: TGTGCCAGCAGTTCAGGAGCGGGAGTTGAGACCCAGTACTTC.

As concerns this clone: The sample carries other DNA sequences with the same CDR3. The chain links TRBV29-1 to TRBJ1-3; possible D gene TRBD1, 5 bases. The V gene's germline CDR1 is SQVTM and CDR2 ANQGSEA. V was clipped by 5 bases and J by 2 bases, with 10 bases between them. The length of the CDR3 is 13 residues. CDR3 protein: CSVRPGAGNTIYF. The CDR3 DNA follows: TGCAGCGTTCGCCCGGGGGCTGGAAACACCATATATTTT.

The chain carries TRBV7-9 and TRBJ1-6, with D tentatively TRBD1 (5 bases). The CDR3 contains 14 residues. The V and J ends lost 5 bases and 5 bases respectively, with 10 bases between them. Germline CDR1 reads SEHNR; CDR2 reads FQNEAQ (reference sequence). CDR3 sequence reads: CASSVDSDNSPLHF. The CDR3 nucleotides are TGTGCCAGCAGCGTTGACAGTGATAATTCACCCCTCCACTTT.

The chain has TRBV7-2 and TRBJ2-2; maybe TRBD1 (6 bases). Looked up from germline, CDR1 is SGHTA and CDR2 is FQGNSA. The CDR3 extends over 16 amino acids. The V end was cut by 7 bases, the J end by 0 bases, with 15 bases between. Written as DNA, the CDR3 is TGTGCCAGCACCAAAAGTAGGGGGACGAACACCGGGGAGCTGTTTTTT. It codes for CASTKSRGTNTGELFF.

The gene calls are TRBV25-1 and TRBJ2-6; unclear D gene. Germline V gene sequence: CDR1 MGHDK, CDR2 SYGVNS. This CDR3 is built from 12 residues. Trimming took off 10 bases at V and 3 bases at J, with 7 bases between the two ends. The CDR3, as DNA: TGTGCCACCAATTTTGGGGCCAACGTCCTGACTTTC. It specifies CATNFGANVLTF.

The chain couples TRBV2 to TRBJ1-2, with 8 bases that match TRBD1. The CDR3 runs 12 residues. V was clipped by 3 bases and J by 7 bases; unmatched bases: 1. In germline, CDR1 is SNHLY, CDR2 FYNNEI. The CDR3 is CASSEDRAGYTF. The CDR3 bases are TGTGCCAGCAGTGAGGACAGGGCTGGCTACACCTTC.

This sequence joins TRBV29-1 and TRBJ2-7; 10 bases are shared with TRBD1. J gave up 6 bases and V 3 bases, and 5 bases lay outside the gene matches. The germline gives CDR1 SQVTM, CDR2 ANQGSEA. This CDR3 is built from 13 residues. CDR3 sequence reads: CSVDGQGGSEQYF. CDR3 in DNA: TGCAGCGTTGACGGACAGGGGGGCTCCGAGCAGTACTTC.

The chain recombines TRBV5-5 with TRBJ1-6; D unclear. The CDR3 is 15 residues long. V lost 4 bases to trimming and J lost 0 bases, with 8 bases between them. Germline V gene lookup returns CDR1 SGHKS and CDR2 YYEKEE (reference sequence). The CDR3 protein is CASSHEASYNSPLHF. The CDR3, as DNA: TGTGCCAGCAGCCACGAGGCCTCCTATAATTCACCCCTCCACTTT.

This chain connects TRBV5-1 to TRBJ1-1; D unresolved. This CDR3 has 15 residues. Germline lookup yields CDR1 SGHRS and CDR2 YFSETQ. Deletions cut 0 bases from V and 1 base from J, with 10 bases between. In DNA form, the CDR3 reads TGCGCCAGCAGCTTGGCCAAGGTTGGGAACACTGAAGCTTTCTTT. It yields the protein CASSLAKVGNTEAFF.

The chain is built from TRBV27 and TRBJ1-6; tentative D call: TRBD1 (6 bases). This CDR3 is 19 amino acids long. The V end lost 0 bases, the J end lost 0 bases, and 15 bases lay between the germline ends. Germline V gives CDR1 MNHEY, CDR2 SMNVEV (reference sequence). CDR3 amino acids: CASSLSPRGGASYNSPLHF. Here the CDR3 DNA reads TGTGCCAGCAGTTTATCCCCGAGGGGGGGGGCCTCCTATAATTCACCCCTCCACTTT.

CDR3 nucleotide sequence: TGTGCCAGCAGTGAATTTTTAAGGTCCTACTCTGGAAACACCATATATTTT. Residues: CASSEFLRSYSGNTIYF. The V and J genes are TRBV6-1 and TRBJ1-3; D call uncertain. The V end lost 2 bases, the J end lost 0 bases, and 14 bases lay between the germline ends. This CDR3 contains 17 residues. The germline gives CDR1 MNHNS, CDR2 SASEGT.

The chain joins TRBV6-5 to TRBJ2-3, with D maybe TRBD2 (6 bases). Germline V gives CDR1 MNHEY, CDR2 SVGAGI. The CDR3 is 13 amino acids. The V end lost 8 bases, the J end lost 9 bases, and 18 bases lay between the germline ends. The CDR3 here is CASRSSSVGTQYF. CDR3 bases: TGTGCCAGCCGATCGTCTAGCGTTGGGACGCAGTATTTT.